The source of this T cell receptor beta chain is a study of shared clonotypes between healthy human individuals. Turning to the study itself: Per donor, CD8 memory used one plate, CD8 naive used two, CD4 memory used three and CD4 naive used three.

Sequencing was at deep level. On sorted subsets, replicate PCRs used about 200 ng DNA, or roughly 30,000 T cell genomes. Method: immunoSEQ multiplex PCR; TCRdb's copy keeps in-frame clones and lacks some. The sample lists about 2.3 million clones; roughly 90% were seen once. For this clone: Its matching antigen is unknown.

The CDR3 totals 14 residues. V lost 5 bases to trimming and J lost 2 bases, with 13 bases between them. Per germline, CDR1 SGHAT and CDR2 FQNNGV. Overall study findings and caveats: The study found lower generation probabilities in non-shared clonotypes than in those shared by all four donors.

This clonotype was obtained from a young man in good health. Some clones in this sample may be carry-over from other donors' samples. Sequencing input: naive CD4+ T cells from PBMCs. The subset here: CD45RA+ positively selected. The gene calls are TRBV11-2 and TRBJ2-7; D is perhaps TRBD1 (6 bases). The CDR3 is CASSALQGTYEQYF. CDR3 bases: TGTGCCAGCAGCGCGCTACAGGGCACCTACGAGCAGTACTTC.